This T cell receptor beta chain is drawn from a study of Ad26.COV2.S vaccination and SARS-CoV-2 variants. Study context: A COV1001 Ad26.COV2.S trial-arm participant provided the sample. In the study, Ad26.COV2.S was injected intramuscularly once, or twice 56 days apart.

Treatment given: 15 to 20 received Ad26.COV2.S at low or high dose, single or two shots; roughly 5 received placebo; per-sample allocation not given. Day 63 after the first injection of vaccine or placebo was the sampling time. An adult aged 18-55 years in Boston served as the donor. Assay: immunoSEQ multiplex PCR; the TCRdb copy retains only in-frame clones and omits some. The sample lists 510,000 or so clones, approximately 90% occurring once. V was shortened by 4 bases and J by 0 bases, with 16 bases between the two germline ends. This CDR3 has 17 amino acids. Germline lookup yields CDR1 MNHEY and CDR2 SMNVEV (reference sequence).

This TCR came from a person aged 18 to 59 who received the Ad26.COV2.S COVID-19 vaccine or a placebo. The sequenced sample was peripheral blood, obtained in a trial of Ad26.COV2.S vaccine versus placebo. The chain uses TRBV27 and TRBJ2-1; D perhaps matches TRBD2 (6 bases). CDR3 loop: CASSSLARRSSYNEQFF. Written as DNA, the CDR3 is TGTGCCAGCAGTTCTCTAGCGCGCCGTAGCTCCTACAATGAGCAGTTCTTC.